This T cell receptor (beta chain) was identified during a study of T cell changes during pregnancy in multiple sclerosis. This clone appeared once. Repertoires were generated with immunoSEQ multiplex PCR, while TCRdb's copy carries only in-frame clones and drops some. The sample has fewer than 110,000 clones, about 91% seen once. The sequence derives from a female donor with multiple sclerosis, enrolled in a pregnancy study. The sequencing here drew on peripheral blood, taken after pregnancy.

The DNA of the CDR3 is TGTGCCAGCAGAGAGGAAGGGAGTAATTCACCCCTCCACTTT. The encoded protein is CASREEGSNSPLHF. This chain connects TRBV27 to TRBJ1-6; D not resolved. This CDR3 is 14 amino acids long. Germline V gene lookup returns CDR1 MNHEY and CDR2 SMNVEV (reference sequence). Trimming took 6 bases from V and 6 from J, leaving 12 bases between them.